This TCR beta chain was obtained from a study of T cells in Graves' hyperthyroidism and ophthalmopathy. Study-wide points: The model predicted ophthalmopathy a median approximately six months before onset.

This clonotype was recorded many times. Antigen unknown. Amplified regions were TCR beta CDR3 sequences from RNA transcripts. First-round RT-PCR with HTBI primers amplified the TCR CDR3 region. MiXCR, applied by TCRdb to the multiplex PCR reads, yields one record per CDR3 protein. Altogether some 400,000 distinct CDR3 sequences are present, roughly 13% being singletons, with the ten largest covering roughly 20%. Reasons for excluding patients were uncontrolled infection, other autoimmune disease, pregnancy or lactation. Progressors' blood was drawn at hyperthyroidism diagnosis, before ophthalmopathy symptoms. PBMCs were obtained from 9.5 to 10 ml fresh peripheral blood. CDR3 length: 15 residues. The V end was cut by 6 bases, the J end by 4 bases, with 13 bases between. From germline, CDR1 is MNHNS and CDR2 SASEGT.

The chain has TRBV6-1 and TRBJ2-6; the D gene is possibly TRBD1 (6 bases). The sequence came from a man younger than 45 with Graves' hyperthyroidism that later progressed to Graves' ophthalmopathy. Sequenced: blood. CDR3 amino acids: CASSITGYGANVLTF. The CDR3 nucleotides are TGTGCCAGCAGCATAACAGGGTACGGGGCCAACGTCCTGACTTTC.